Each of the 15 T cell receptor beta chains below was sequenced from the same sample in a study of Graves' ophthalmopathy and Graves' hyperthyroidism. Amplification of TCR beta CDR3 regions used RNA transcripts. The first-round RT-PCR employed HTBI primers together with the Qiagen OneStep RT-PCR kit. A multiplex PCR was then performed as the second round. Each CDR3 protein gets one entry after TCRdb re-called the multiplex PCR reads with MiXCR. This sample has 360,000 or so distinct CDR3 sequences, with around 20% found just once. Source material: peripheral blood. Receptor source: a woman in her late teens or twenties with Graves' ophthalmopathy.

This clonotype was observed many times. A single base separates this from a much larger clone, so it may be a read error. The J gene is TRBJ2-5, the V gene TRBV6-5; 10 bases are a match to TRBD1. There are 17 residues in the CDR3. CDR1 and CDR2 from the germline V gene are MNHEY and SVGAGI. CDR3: CASSFYRDRGWQEAQYF. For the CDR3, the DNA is TGTGCCAGCAGTTTCTACCGGGACAGGGGTTGGCAAGAGGCCCAGTACTTC.

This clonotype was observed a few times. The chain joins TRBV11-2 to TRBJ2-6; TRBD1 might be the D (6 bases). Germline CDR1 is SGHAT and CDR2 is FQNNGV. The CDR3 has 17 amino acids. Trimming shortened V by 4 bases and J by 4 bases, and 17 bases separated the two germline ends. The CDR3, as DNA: TGTGCCAGCAGCTCCAGACAGGCCATGGGCGGGGCCAACGTCCTGACTTTC. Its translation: CASSSRQAMGGANVLTF.

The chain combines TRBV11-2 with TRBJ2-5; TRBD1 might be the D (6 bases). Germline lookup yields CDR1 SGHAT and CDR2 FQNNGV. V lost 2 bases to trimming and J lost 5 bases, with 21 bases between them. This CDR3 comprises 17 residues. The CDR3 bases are TGTGCCAGCAGCTTATCTGGGGCAGGGGCTGTACGGGAGACCCAGTACTTC. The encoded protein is CASSLSGAGAVRETQYF.

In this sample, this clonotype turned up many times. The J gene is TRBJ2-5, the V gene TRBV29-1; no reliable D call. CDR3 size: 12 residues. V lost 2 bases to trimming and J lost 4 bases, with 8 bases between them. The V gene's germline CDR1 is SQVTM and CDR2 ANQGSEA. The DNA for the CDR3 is TGCAGCGTTGAAAGCCCTCGAGAGACCCAGTACTTC. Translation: CSVESPRETQYF.

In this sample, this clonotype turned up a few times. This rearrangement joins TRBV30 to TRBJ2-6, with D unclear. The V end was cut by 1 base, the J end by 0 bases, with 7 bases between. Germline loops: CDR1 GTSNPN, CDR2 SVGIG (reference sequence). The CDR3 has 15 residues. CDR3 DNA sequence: TGTGCCTGGAGTGGAGGAGACTCTGGGGCCAACGTCCTGACTTTC. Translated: CAWSGGDSGANVLTF.

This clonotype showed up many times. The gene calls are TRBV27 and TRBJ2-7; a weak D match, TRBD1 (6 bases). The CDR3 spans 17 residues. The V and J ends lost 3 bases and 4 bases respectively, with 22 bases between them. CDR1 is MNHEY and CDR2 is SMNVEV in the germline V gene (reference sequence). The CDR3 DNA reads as TGTGCCAGCAGTTTGTTTGCTGTCAGGGGAATGTCGTACGAGCAGTACTTC. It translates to CASSLFAVRGMSYEQYF.

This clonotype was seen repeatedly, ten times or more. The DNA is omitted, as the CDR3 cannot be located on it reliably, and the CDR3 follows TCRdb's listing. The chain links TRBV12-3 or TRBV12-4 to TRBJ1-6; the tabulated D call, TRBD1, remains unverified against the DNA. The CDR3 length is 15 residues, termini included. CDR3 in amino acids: CASSSSTGLGSPLHF.

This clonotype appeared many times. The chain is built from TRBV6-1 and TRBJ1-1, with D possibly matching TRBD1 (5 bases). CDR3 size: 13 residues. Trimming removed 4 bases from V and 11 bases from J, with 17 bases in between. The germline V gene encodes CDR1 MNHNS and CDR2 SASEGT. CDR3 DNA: TGTGCCAGCAGTGGGAGGGACGCCCTGGCGGCTTTCTTT. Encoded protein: CASSGRDALAAFF.

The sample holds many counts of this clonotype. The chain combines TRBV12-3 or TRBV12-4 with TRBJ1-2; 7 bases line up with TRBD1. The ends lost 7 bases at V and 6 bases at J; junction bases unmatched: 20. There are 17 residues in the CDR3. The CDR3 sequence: CASISPGCPTGDHGYTF. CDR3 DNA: TGTGCCAGCATTAGTCCGGGGTGTCCAACAGGGGACCATGGCTACACCTTC.

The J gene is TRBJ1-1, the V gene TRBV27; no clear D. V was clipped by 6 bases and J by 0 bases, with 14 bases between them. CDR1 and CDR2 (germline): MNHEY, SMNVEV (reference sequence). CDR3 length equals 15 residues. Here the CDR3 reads CASRAVRSMNTEAFF. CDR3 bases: TGTGCCAGCAGGGCGGTCAGGTCTATGAACACTGAAGCTTTCTTT.

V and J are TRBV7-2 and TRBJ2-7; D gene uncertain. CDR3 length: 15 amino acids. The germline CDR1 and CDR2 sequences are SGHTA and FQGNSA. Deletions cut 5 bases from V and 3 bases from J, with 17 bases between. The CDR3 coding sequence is TGTGCCAGCAGCCCCAACCCCCTGTTTCGCTACGAGCAGTACTTC. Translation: CASSPNPLFRYEQYF.

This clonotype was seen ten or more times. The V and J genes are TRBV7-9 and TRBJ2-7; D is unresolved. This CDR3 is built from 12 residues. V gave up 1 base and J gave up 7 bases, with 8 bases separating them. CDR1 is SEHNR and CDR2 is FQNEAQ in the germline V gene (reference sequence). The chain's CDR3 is CASSLEWWEQYF. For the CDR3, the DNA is TGTGCCAGCAGCTTAGAGTGGTGGGAGCAGTACTTC.

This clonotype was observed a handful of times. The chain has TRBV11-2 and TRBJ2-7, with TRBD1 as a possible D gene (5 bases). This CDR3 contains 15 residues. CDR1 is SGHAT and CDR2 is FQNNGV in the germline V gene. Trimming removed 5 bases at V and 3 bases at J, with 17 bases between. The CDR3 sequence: CASSPLRGRYYEQYF. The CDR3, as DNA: TGTGCCAGCAGCCCCTTAAGGGGCAGGTACTACGAGCAGTACTTC.

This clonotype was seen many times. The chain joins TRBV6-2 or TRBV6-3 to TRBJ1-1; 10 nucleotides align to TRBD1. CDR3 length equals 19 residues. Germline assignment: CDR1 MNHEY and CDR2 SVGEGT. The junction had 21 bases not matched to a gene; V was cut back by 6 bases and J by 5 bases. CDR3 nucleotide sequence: TGTGCCAGCAGCCCTCGGGGAGACAGGGGGCCGTGGGGGCGGACTGAAGCTTTCTTT. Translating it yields CASSPRGDRGPWGRTEAFF.

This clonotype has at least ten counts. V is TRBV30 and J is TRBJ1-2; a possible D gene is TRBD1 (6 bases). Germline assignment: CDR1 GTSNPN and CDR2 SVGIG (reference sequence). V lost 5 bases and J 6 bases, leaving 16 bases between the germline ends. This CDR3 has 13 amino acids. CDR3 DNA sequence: TGTGCCTGGTGCTTCCGGGGGCAAAATGGCTACACCTTC. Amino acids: CAWCFRGQNGYTF. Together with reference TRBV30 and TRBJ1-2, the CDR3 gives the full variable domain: SQTIHQWPATLVQPVGSPLSLECTVEGTSNPNLYWYRQAAGRGLQLLFYSVGIGQISSEVPQNLSASRPQDRQFILSSKKLLLSDSGFYLCAWCFRGQNGYTFGSGTRLTVV.